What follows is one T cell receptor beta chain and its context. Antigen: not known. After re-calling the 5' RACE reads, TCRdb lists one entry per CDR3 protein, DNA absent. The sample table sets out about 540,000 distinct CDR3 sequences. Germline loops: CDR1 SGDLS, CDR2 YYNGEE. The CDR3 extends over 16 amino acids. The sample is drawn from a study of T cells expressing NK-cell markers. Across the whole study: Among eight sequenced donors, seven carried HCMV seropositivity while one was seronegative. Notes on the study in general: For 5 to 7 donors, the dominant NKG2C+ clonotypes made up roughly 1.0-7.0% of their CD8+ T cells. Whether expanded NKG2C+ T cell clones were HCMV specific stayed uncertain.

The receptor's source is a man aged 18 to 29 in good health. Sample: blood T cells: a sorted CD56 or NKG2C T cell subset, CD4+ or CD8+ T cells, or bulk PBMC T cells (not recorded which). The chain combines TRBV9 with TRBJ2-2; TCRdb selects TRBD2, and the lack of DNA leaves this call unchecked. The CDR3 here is CASSVGVRLADGELFF.